This TCR beta chain was obtained from a study of OX40 agonist ivuxolimab in advanced cancers. Unmatched junction bases numbered 7, after V lost 3 bases and J lost 6 bases. The CDR3 is made up of 15 amino acids. Germline CDR1 and CDR2: SGHTA and FQGNSA. The data were produced by immunoSEQ multiplex PCR, yet TCRdb's version contains in-frame clones alone and is incomplete. The table records 34,000 or so clones, roughly 79% of them present only once. The genes are TRBV7-2 and TRBJ1-4, with 7 bases matching TRBD1. This specimen was CD4+ or CD8+ T cells sorted from blood, taken in a trial of the OX40 agonist ivuxolimab. This TCR was sampled from an adult with an advanced solid tumor such as melanoma, head and neck, liver or kidney cancer. This CDR3 is CASSLVRGSYEKLFF. The CDR3 DNA reads TGTGCCAGCAGCTTGGTCAGGGGGAGCTATGAAAAACTGTTTTTT.